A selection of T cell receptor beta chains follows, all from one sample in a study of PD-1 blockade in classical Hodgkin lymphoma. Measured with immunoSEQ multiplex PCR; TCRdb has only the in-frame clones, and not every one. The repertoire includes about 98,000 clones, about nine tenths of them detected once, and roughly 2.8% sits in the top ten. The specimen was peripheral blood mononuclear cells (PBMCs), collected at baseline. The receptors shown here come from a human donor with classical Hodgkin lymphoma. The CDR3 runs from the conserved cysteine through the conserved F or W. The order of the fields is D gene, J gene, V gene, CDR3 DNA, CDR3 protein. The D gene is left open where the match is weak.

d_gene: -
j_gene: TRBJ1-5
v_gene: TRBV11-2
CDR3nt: TGTGCCAGCAGCTTAAGTCCTGGGGCAGGGTGGAATCAGCCCCAGCATTTT
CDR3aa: CASSLSPGAGWNQPQHF

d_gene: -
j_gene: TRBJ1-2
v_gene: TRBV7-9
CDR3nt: TGTGCCAGCACTATGCGGGAAACTAACTATGGCTACACCTTC
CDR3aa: CASTMRETNYGYTF

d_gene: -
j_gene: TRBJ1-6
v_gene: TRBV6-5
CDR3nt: TGTGCCAGCAGTTATAGAGGCTCCTATAATTCACCCCTCCACTTT
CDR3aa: CASSYRGSYNSPLHF

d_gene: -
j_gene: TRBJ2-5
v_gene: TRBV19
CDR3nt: TGTGCCAGTTCTCAGGGACAAGAGACCCAGTACTTC
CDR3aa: CASSQGQETQYF

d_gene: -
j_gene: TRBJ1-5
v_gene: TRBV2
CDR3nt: TGTGCCAGCAGTGAGAGATCTCTGGGCAATCAGCCCCAGCATTTT
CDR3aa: CASSERSLGNQPQHF

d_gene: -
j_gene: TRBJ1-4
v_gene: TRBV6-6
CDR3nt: TGTGCCAGCAGCCCCGGGGGGGCGTCTAATGAAAAACTGTTTTTT
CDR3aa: CASSPGGASNEKLFF

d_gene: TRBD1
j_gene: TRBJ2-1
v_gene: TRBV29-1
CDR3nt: TGCAGCGTTCGCAGGGGGCCTTCTAATTACAATGAGCAGTTCTTC
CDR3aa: CSVRRGPSNYNEQFF

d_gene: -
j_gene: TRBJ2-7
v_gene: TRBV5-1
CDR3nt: TGCGCCAGCAGCCCTGGACAGCGGAGCTCCTACGAGCAGTACTTC
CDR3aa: CASSPGQRSSYEQYF

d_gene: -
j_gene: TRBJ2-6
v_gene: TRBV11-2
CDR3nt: TGTGCCAGCAGAAACCCATTTAGGGTGGCTGGGGCCAACGTCCTGACTTTC
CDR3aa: CASRNPFRVAGANVLTF

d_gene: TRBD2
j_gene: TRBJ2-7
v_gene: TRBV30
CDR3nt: TGTGCCTGGAGTACACTAGCGTCCGCTGTTAGTTGGGAGCAGTACTTC
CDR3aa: CAWSTLASAVSWEQYF

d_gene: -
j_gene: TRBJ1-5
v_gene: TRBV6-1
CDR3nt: TGTGCCAGCTGGACACCTTATAGCAATCAGCCCCAGCATTTT
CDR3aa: CASWTPYSNQPQHF

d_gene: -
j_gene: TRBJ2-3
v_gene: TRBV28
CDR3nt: TGTGCCAGCAGGGGTTGGGCCGACACTAGCACAGATACGCAGTATTTT
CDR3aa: CASRGWADTSTDTQYF

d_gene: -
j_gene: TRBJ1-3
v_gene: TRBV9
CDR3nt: TGTGCCAGCAGCGCGGGTGACCCTGGAAACACCATATATTTT
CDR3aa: CASSAGDPGNTIYF

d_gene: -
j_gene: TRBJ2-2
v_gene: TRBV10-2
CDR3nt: TGCGCCAGCAGTGAACTCCGCACCGGGGAGCTGTTTTTT
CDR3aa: CASSELRTGELFF

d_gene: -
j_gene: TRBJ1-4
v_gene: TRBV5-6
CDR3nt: TGTGCCAGCAGCTTCGGGACGAGGGTCCCACTGTGGACTAATGAAAAACTGTTTTTT
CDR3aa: CASSFGTRVPLWTNEKLFF

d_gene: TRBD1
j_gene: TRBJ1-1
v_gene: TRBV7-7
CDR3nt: TGTGCCAGCAGCCCCTTGGTAGGGACAGGGGGGATCGGGACTGAAGCTTTCTTT
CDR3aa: CASSPLVGTGGIGTEAFF

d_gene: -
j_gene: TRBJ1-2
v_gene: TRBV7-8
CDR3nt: TGTGCCAGCAGCTTAGCGGGCAGTCGATTCTATGGCTACACCTTC
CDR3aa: CASSLAGSRFYGYTF

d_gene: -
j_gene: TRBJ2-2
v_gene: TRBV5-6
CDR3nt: TGTGCCAGCAGGCGGAGCGCGAACACCGGGGAGCTGTTTTTT
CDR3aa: CASRRSANTGELFF

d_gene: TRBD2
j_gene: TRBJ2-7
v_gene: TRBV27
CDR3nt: TGTGCCAGCAGTTCAAGCGGGAGGCCCTCCTACGAGCAGTACTTC
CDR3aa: CASSSSGRPSYEQYF